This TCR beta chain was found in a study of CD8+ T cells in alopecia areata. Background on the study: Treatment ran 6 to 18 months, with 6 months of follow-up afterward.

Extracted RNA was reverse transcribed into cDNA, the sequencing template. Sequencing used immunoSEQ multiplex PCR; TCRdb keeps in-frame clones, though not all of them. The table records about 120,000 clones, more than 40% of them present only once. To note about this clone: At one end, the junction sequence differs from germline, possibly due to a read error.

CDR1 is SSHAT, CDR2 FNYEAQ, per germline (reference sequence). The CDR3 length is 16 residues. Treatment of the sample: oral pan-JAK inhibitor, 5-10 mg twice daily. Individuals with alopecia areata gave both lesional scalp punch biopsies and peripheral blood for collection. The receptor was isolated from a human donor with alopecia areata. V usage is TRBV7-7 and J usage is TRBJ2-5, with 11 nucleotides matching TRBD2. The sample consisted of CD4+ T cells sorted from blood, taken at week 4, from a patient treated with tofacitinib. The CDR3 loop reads CASSPRLAGMRETQYF. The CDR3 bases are TGTGCTAGCAGCCCCAGACTAGCGGGAATGCGAGAGACCCAGTACTTC.